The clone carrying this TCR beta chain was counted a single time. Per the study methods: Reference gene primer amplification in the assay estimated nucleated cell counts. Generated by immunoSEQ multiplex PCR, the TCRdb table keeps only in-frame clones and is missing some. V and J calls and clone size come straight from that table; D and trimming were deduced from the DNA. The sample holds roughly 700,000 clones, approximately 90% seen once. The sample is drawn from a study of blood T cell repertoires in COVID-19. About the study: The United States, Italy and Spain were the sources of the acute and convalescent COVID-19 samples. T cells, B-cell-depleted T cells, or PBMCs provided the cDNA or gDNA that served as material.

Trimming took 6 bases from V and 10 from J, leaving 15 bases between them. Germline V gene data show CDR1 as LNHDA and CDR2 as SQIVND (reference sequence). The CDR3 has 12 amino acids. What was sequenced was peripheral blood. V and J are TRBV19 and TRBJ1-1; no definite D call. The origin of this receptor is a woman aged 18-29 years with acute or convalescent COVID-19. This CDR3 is CASSPGAPGAFF. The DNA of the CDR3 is TGTGCCAGTAGCCCCGGAGCGCCGGGAGCTTTCTTT.